The 20 T cell receptor beta chains in this list originate from one sample, sequenced in a study of T cells in localized non-small cell lung cancer. Produced via immunoSEQ multiplex PCR; TCRdb's table is partial and in-frame only. The sample consists of 20,000 to 25,000 clones, about 90% of them appearing once. The material sequenced was peripheral blood, taken before any cancer treatment. These receptors originate from a male donor aged 60 or older with stage I squamous cell lung carcinoma.

The chain recombines TRBV5-4 with TRBJ1-3; D possibly corresponds to TRBD1 (5 bases). Germline values: CDR1 SGHNT, CDR2 YYREEE (reference sequence). The ends were cut back, 0 bases at V and 0 bases at J, with 10 bases in the middle. This CDR3 is 16 amino acids long. Written as DNA, the CDR3 is TGTGCCAGCAGCTTGGAGGGGCTGCCCTCTGGAAACACCATATATTTT. The encoded protein is CASSLEGLPSGNTIYF.

This chain joins TRBV6-6 and TRBJ1-6; tentatively, D is TRBD1 (5 bases). Trimming removed 10 bases at V and 10 bases at J, with 17 bases between. This CDR3 comprises 13 residues. Germline CDR1 reads MNHNY; CDR2 reads SVGAGI (reference sequence). The CDR3 protein is CATGGVPSSPLHF. CDR3 DNA: TGTGCCACTGGGGGGGTACCTAGCTCACCCCTCCACTTT.

The rearrangement uses TRBV5-8 and TRBJ2-1; tentative D call: TRBD1 (5 bases). V shed 4 bases and J shed 12 bases, with 14 bases lying between them. This CDR3 contains 12 residues. Germline V gives CDR1 SGHTS, CDR2 YDEGEE. The CDR3 DNA reads as TGTGCCAGCAGCCCTCAGGGTTCGGGGCAGTTCTTC. Amino acids: CASSPQGSGQFF.

V and J are TRBV7-6 and TRBJ2-1; TRBD1 aligns across 10 bases. The V and J ends lost 5 bases and 2 bases, in that order; junction bases with no gene match: 3. The CDR3 runs to 15 residues. Germline values: CDR1 SGHVS, CDR2 FNYEAQ. Here the CDR3 DNA reads TGTGCCAGCAGCCCCGGGACAGGGGCCTACAATGAGCAGTTCTTC. Protein: CASSPGTGAYNEQFF.

The V call is TRBV6-6, the J call TRBJ1-2, with D unresolved. Between the trimmed V and J ends, which lost 5 bases and 4 bases, there was a span of 11 bases. Germline V lookup: CDR1 MNHNY, CDR2 SVGAGI (reference sequence). The CDR3 loop spans 13 amino acids. The CDR3 DNA reads TGTGCCAGCAGTATTTCGGACCTCTATGGCTACACCTTC. Its protein is CASSISDLYGYTF.

The chain carries TRBV5-4 and TRBJ2-5, with 15 bases aligning to TRBD2. Germline V gene data show CDR1 as SGHNT and CDR2 as YYREEE (reference sequence). V dropped 0 bases and J dropped 5; count of bases not matched to a gene: 5. This CDR3 spans 17 amino acids. CDR3 coding DNA: TGTGCCAGCAGCTTGGGGACTAGCGGGGGGGCCTGGGAGACCCAGTACTTC. Translation gives CASSLGTSGGAWETQYF.

This chain joins TRBV21-1 and TRBJ1-1. TRBV21-1 constitutes a pseudogene. The CDR3 extends over 18 amino acids. In nucleotides, the CDR3 is TGTGCCAGCAGCCCCATGAGGGGCCCGGGGGCCTTGAACACTGAAGCTTTCTTT. Its translation: CASSPMRGPGALNTEAFF.

The chain links TRBV7-2 to TRBJ2-7, with 7 positions matching TRBD1. The CDR3 runs to 14 residues. Germline CDR1 and CDR2: SGHTA and FQGNSA. V lost 1 base to trimming and J lost 5 bases; unmatched junction nucleotides: 5. The CDR3 region has the DNA TGTGCCAGCAGCTTAGGGACAGGTAGAAACGAGCAGTACTTC. Protein product: CASSLGTGRNEQYF.

The CDR3 sequence: CAWTRDRGPDNEQFF. As DNA, the CDR3 is TGTGCCTGGACTCGGGACAGGGGGCCCGACAATGAGCAGTTCTTC. The V and J genes are TRBV30 and TRBJ2-1; 12 bases agree with TRBD1. V shed 4 bases and J 5 bases; nucleotides not matched to a gene: 6. CDR1 is GTSNPN and CDR2 is SVGIG in the germline V gene (reference sequence). The CDR3 extends over 15 amino acids. The full variable domain, completed using reference TRBV30 and TRBJ2-1, is SQTIHQWPATLVQPVGSPLSLECTVEGTSNPNLYWYRQAAGRGLQLLFYSVGIGQISSEVPQNLSASRPQDRQFILSSKKLLLSDSGFYLCAWTRDRGPDNEQFFGPGTRLTVL.

The CDR3 loop is CAWSLIDSNYNSPLHF. CDR3 sequence (DNA): TGTGCCTGGAGTCTGATAGACAGCAACTATAATTCACCCCTCCACTTT. The chain links TRBV30 to TRBJ1-6, with a tentative D call TRBD1 (5 bases). The CDR3 spans 16 residues. Germline loops: CDR1 GTSNPN, CDR2 SVGIG (reference sequence). With 2 bases removed from V and 3 bases from J, the gap between germline ends came to 14 bases.

The genes are TRBV7-2 and TRBJ2-3; D is ambiguous. The CDR3 is made up of 16 amino acids. Trimming stripped 2 bases from V and 0 bases from J, with 12 bases between. The germline gives CDR1 SGHTA, CDR2 FQGNSA. CDR3 region: CASSLMHWGSTDTQYF. CDR3 in DNA: TGTGCCAGCAGCTTAATGCATTGGGGTAGCACAGATACGCAGTATTTT.

This clone came up once. This sequence joins TRBV7-9 and TRBJ1-5; D possibly corresponds to TRBD1 (5 bases). V lost 3 bases and J lost 3, with 9 bases in between. The CDR3 spans 14 residues. Germline CDR1 reads SEHNR; CDR2 reads FQNEAQ (reference sequence). CDR3 sequence reads: CASSFAGPNQPQHF. CDR3 nucleotides: TGTGCCAGCAGCTTTGCAGGGCCCAATCAGCCCCAGCATTTT.

This sequence joins TRBV27 and TRBJ1-6; tentatively, D is TRBD1 (5 bases). V gave up 2 bases and J gave up 3 bases, with 11 bases separating them. CDR3 size: 16 residues. Germline V CDR1 and CDR2: MNHEY, SMNVEV (reference sequence). The CDR3 protein is CASSLGAGLYNSPLHF. The CDR3 DNA reads as TGTGCCAGCAGTTTAGGGGCAGGCCTCTATAATTCACCCCTCCACTTT.

V and J are TRBV30 and TRBJ1-2; 7 nucleotides line up with TRBD1. This CDR3 spans 16 amino acids. Unmatched junction bases numbered 13, after V lost 2 bases and J lost 4 bases. Germline assignment: CDR1 GTSNPN and CDR2 SVGIG (reference sequence). The CDR3 sequence: CAWSTSRGNPTYGYTF. The CDR3 region has the DNA TGTGCCTGGAGTACTTCCAGGGGGAACCCTACCTATGGCTACACCTTC.

This clone has more than one count but fewer than ten. The rearrangement joins TRBV2 to TRBJ1-5; the match to TRBD1 covers 8 bases. From germline, CDR1 is SNHLY and CDR2 FYNNEI. This CDR3 is built from 13 residues. The trim removed 8 bases at V and 3 bases at J, leaving 3 bases unmatched. In DNA, the CDR3 is TGTGCCAGCCGGACAGGGTCCAATCAGCCCCAGCATTTT. The encoded protein is CASRTGSNQPQHF.

This chain links TRBV19 with TRBJ1-5, with 7 bases that match TRBD1. The length of the CDR3 is 15 residues. The J segment lost 7 bases and the V segment lost 5 bases, leaving 11 bases of the junction unmatched. Germline lookup yields CDR1 LNHDA and CDR2 SQIVND (reference sequence). The CDR3: CASSGRTGFIQPQHF. CDR3 sequence (DNA): TGTGCCAGTAGTGGGAGGACAGGCTTTATCCAGCCCCAGCATTTT.

This clone has only one observation. The chain is built from TRBV27 and TRBJ1-2; D is ambiguous. Germline loops: CDR1 MNHEY, CDR2 SMNVEV (reference sequence). Trimming removed 5 bases from V and 2 bases from J, with 15 bases in between. The CDR3 is made up of 15 amino acids. The CDR3, as DNA: TGTGCCAGCAGTGCCTCAAGGATGGGGAACTATGGCTACACCTTC. Amino acids: CASSASRMGNYGYTF.

The gene calls are TRBV4-3 and TRBJ1-5, with D possibly being TRBD1 (5 bases). This CDR3 spans 16 amino acids. Trimming removed 0 bases from V and 8 bases from J, with 17 bases in between. The germline CDR1 and CDR2 sequences are LGHNA and YSLEER. CDR3 bases: TGCGCCAGCAGCCAAGATCGTACTGGGGGGATGGAGCCCCAGCATTTT. Its translation is CASSQDRTGGMEPQHF.

This clone has a handful of counts. J is TRBJ2-2 and V is TRBV29-1, with TRBD1 matching 9 bases. CDR3 length: 16 residues. The trim removed 5 bases at V and 5 bases at J, leaving 12 bases unmatched. CDR1 and CDR2 from the germline V gene are SQVTM and ANQGSEA. CDR3 nucleotide sequence: TGCAGCGTTCGAACTTTGGACAGGGGAGAGACCGGGGAGCTGTTTTTT. Translating gives CSVRTLDRGETGELFF.

The chain combines TRBV30 with TRBJ2-7, with D maybe TRBD1 (5 bases). The V gene's germline CDR1 is GTSNPN and CDR2 SVGIG (reference sequence). The V end lost 8 bases, the J end lost 2 bases, and 13 bases lay between the germline ends. The CDR3 covers 12 residues. The CDR3 bases are TGTGCCGCGACAGAAGGACCCTACGAGCAGTACTTC. It specifies CAATEGPYEQYF.